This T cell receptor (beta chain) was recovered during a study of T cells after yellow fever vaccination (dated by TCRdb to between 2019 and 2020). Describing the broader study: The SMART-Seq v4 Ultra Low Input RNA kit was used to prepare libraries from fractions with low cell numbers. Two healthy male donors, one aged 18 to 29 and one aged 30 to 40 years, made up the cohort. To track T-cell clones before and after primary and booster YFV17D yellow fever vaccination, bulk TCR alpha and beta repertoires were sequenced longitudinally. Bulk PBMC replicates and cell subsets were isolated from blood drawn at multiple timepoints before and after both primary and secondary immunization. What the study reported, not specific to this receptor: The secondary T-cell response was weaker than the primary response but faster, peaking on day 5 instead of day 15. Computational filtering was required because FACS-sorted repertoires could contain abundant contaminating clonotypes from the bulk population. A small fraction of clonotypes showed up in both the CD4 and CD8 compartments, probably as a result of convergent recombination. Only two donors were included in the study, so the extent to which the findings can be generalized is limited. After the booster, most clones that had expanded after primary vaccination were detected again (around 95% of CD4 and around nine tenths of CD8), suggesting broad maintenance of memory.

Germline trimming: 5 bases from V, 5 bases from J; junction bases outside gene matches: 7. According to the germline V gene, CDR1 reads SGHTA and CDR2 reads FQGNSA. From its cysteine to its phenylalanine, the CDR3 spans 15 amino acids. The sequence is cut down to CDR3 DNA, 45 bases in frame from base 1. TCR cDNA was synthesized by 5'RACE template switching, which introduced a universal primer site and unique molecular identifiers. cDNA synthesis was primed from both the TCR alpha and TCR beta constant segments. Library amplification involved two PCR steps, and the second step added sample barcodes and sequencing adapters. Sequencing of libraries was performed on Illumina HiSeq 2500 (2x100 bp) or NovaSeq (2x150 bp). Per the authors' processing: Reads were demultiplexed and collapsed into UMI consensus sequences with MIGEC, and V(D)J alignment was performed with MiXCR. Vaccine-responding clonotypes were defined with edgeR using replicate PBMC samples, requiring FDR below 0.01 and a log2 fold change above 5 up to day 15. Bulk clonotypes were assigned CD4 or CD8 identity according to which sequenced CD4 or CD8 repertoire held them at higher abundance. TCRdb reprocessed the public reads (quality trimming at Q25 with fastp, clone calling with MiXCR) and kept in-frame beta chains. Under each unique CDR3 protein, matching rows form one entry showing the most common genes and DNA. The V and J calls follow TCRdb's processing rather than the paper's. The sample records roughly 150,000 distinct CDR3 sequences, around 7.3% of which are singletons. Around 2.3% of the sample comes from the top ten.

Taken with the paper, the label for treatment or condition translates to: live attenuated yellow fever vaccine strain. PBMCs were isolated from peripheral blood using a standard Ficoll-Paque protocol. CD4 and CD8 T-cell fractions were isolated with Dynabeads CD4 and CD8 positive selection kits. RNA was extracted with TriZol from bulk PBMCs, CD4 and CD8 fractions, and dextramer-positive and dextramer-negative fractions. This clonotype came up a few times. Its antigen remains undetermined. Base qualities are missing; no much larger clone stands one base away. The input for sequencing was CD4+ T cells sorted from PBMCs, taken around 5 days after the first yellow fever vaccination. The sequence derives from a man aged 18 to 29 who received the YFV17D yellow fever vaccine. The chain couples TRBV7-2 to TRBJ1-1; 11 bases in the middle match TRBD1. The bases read TGTGCCAGCAGCGGGACAGGGGGTGTCGCGACTGAAGCTTTCTTT. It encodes CASSGTGGVATEAFF. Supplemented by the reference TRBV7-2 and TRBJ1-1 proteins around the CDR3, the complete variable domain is GAGVSQSPSNKVTEKGKDVELRCDPISGHTALYWYRQSLGQGLEFLIYFQGNSAPDKSGLPSDRFSAERTGGSVSTLTIQRTQQEDSAVYLCASSGTGGVATEAFFGQGTRLTVV.